This TCR beta chain is drawn from a study of vaccination effects on CD4 cells after COVID-19. On the study more broadly: The cohort was immunized with two doses of either the BNT162b2 or mRNA-1273 vaccine.

Libraries were prepared by immunoSEQ multiplex PCR; TCRdb keeps only in-frame clonotypes and omits some of them. The sample consists of more than 60,000 clones, about 69% of them appearing once. Concerning this clone: Its antigen is not known.

CDR1 is SGHNT, CDR2 YENEEA, per germline. Trimming pared 3 bases from V and 7 bases from J, leaving 18 bases between. The CDR3 is 15 residues long. It was after around 10 days of culture that CD4+ T cells were isolated. The sequencing used CD4+ T cells from PBMCs cultured without peptide, collected before COVID-19 vaccination. V usage is TRBV11-3 and J usage is TRBJ1-1; TRBD1 is a possible D gene (6 bases). The TCR comes from a human donor who had a prior SARS-CoV-2 infection. The CDR3, as DNA: TGTGCCAGCAGCTTGACACATTCCAGGGGAGATGAAGCTTTCTTT. Translating it yields CASSLTHSRGDEAFF.